Included here is one T cell receptor beta chain sequence, with context. Antigen unknown. This specimen belongs to a study of shared clonotypes between healthy human individuals. Study-wide findings and caveats: Relative to clonotypes present in all four donors, those not shared had lower generation probabilities.

Memory CD4+ cells were the fraction left after CD45RA+ naive selection. The ends lost 7 bases at V and 6 bases at J; junction bases unmatched: 4. The germline V gene has CDR1 SQVTM and CDR2 ANQGSEA. This CDR3 has 12 residues. The table came from immunoSEQ multiplex PCR; TCRdb's copy has only in-frame clones and leaves some out. The sample shows roughly 2 million clones, 90% to 95% of them seen only once. The TCR was taken from a man younger than 30 in good health. The gene calls are TRBV29-1 and TRBJ2-2, with TRBD1 matching over 8 bases. The specimen was naive CD4+ T cells sorted from blood. The subset was: CD45RA+ positively selected. The DNA of the CDR3 is TGCAGCGCCGAGACAGGGGCCGGGGAGCTGTTTTTT. It codes for CSAETGAGELFF.